The source of this T cell receptor beta chain is a study of blood T cell repertoires in COVID-19. Study-wide background: Acute-phase and convalescent COVID-19 samples originated in the United States, Italy and Spain. The cDNA or gDNA used as material had been derived from T cells, B-cell-depleted T cells, or PBMCs.

In the authors' methods: By means of reference gene primer amplification, nucleated cell counts were estimated. Some clones are missing from TCRdb's copy, which holds only in-frame ones; the method was immunoSEQ multiplex PCR. That table gives V, J and clone size, and the DNA gave D and trimming. Here the sample spans 75,000 to 90,000 clones, 90% being singletons. Sequenced sample: peripheral blood. This sequence was found in a man aged 18 to 30 with COVID-19, enrolled during active disease.

CDR3 protein: CASSLVGRSSSGNTIYF. DNA of the CDR3: TGTGCCAGCAGCTTAGTGGGCAGGTCAAGCTCTGGAAACACCATATATTTT. The chain couples TRBV7-2 to TRBJ1-3; D call uncertain. Germline-derived CDR1 and CDR2 are SGHTA and FQGNSA. This CDR3 region has 17 residues. Deletions cut 1 base from V and 0 bases from J, with 13 bases between.